This T cell receptor (beta chain) was identified during a study of blood T cell repertoires in COVID-19. Background on the study: The United States, Italy and Spain were the sources of the acute and convalescent COVID-19 samples.

Participant-reported clinical history was the basis for cohort assignment. In the source study's methods: Nucleated cell number was recorded as an estimate derived from reference gene primer amplification. Produced via immunoSEQ multiplex PCR; TCRdb's table is partial and in-frame only. The V and J calls and clone size were taken over from that table, and D and trimming were inferred from the DNA. This table holds hundreds of thousands of clones, around 89% found once. V gave up 3 bases and J gave up 4 bases, with 7 bases separating them. Germline values: CDR1 MDHEN, CDR2 SYDVKM. The CDR3 loop spans 13 amino acids.

The sample consisted of PBMCs or T cells enriched from blood (not recorded which). The V gene is TRBV28, the J gene TRBJ2-1; a weak D match, TRBD2 (5 bases). The TCR comes from a woman aged 18 to 35 who had recovered from COVID-19. The CDR3 DNA sequence: TGTGCCAGCAGTTTCGGGGTGTACAATGAGCAGTTCTTC. Translating it yields CASSFGVYNEQFF.